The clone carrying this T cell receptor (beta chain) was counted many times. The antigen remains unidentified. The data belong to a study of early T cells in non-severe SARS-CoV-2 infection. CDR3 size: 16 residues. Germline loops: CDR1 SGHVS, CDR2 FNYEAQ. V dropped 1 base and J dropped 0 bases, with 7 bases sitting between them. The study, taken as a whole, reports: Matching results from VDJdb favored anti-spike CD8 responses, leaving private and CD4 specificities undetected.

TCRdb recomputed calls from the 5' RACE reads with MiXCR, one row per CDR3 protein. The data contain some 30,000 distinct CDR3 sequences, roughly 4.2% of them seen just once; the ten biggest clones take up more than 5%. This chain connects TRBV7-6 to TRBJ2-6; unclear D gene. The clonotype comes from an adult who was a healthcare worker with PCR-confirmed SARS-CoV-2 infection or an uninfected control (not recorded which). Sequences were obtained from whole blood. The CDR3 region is CASSLVWNSGANVLTF. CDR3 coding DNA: TGTGCCAGCAGCTTAGTTTGGAACTCTGGGGCCAACGTCCTGACTTTC.